This TCR beta chain was captured in a study of Graves' ophthalmopathy and Graves' hyperthyroidism. Looking at the study overall: Peripheral blood was gathered at first diagnosis, ahead of any treatment whatsoever.

Diagnoses were established from clinical symptoms, serum thyroxine, TRAb, thyroid ultrasound and orbital computed tomography. Amplified material comprised TCR beta CDR3 regions derived from RNA transcripts. HTBI primers were used in a first-round RT-PCR, which preceded a second-round multiplex PCR. TCRdb redid the calling of the multiplex PCR reads with MiXCR, one entry per CDR3 protein. The table records roughly 610,000 distinct CDR3 sequences, about 20% of them present only once. The specimen was peripheral blood. The clonotype originates from a woman between 18 and 30 years old with stable Graves' hyperthyroidism. Some clones in this sample may be carry-over from other donors' samples.

The CDR3: CASSHLQGSTGELFF. CDR3 coding DNA: TGCGCCAGCAGCCACTTACAGGGTAGCACCGGGGAGCTGTTTTTT. This sequence joins TRBV4-1 and TRBJ2-2; D perhaps matches TRBD1 (6 bases). V lost 3 bases to trimming and J lost 4 bases, with 12 bases between them. Germline CDR1 is MGHRA and CDR2 is YSYEKL. The CDR3 consists of 15 residues.